A few counts support the clone carrying this T cell receptor delta chain. TCRdb reanalysed the RT-PCR reads with CATT. The sample carries 2,200 or so delta-chain clones, 15% to 20% recorded once. V trimming: 2 bases; J trimming: 1 base; junction bases outside the gene matches: 13. This CDR3 region has 19 residues. CDR1 and CDR2 (germline): GEAIGNYY, EKD. This sample was taken from a study of gamma-delta T cells after stem cell transplantation. This TCR came from a human donor. It is not recorded whose cells these are; they may come from a transplant donor. This table probably holds off-target reads from a library built for another chain. The specimen sequenced was gamma-delta T cells. The chain combines TRDV2 with TRDJ1; 12 positions agree with TRDD3. The CDR3 loop is CACDMVLGDTEGRTDKLIF. DNA of the CDR3: TGTGCCTGTGACATGGTACTGGGGGATACTGAGGGCCGCACCGATAAACTCATCTTT.